The clone carrying this T cell receptor beta chain was picked up a small number of times. These data come from a study of blood T cells in healthy people across ages. At least 6 million PBMCs were isolated per sample. Trimming cost V 1 base and J 3 bases, with 6 bases left between them. Germline values: CDR1 MGHRA, CDR2 YSYEKL. This CDR3 has 13 amino acids. A J-beta primer mix and a sample-barcoded 5' primer were used in a second PCR of roughly 6 to 11 cycles. MiXCR, run by TCRdb on the 5' RACE reads, gives a single entry per CDR3 protein. This table has roughly 1.4 million distinct CDR3 sequences, 59% appearing once.

The receptor's source is a man in his late teens or twenties in good health. Sequenced input: blood. The rearrangement uses TRBV4-1 and TRBJ2-5; D remains unclear. CDR3 in DNA: TGCGCCAGCAGCCAAGCCCTTAAAGAGACCCAGTACTTC. Translating it yields CASSQALKETQYF.